This TCR beta chain stems from a study of CD4 T cells in relation to SARS-CoV-2 and coronaviruses. Study context: TCR beta CDR3s were sequenced after 10-day antigen culture of PBMCs.

TCRdb keeps only in-frame clones here, not all; method: immunoSEQ multiplex PCR. The sample includes 25,000 to 35,000 clones, about 78% of them seen just once. Germline lookup yields CDR1 WSHSY and CDR2 SAAADI. The CDR3 contains 14 residues. Trimming removed 6 bases from V and 4 bases from J, with 12 bases in between. About this clone itself: Its antigen is still unknown.

The unexposed donors gave CD4+ T cells in about 2010-2019, prior to COVID-19. The cells were cultured for roughly 11 days before CD4+ T cells were isolated. Unexposed-donor CD4+ T cells were probed with SARS-CoV-2 S/N and four cold-coronavirus spikes, cells permitting. This chain uses TRBV10-2 with TRBJ1-4; D uncertain. The source of this sequence is a human donor in good health. The sample consisted of CD4+ T cells from PBMCs, cultured in vitro. The CDR3 region has the DNA TGCGCCAGCAGCGTTGAGGTGAATAATGAAAAACTGTTTTTT. Residues: CASSVEVNNEKLFF.